The TCR beta chain under discussion was sequenced for a study of response to subunit inactivated influenza vaccine. This clonotype turned up a few times. Its antigen is currently unknown. This CDR3 spans 18 amino acids. CDR1 and CDR2 from the germline V gene are SGDLS and YYNGEE. V lost 0 bases and J 6 bases, leaving 22 bases between the germline ends. Overall study findings and caveats: That few new T cells are recruited by each seasonal influenza vaccination was the authors' suggestion.

TCRdb recomputed calls from the RT-PCR reads with MiXCR, one row per CDR3 protein. The repertoire holds under 950,000 distinct CDR3 sequences, with 21% as singletons. This chain joins TRBV9 and TRBJ2-1, with D possibly matching TRBD1 (6 bases). Here the sequenced sample was PBMCs from blood, taken more than 4 days after vaccination. The clonotype was recovered from a man in his fifties or sixties who received an inactivated influenza vaccine. CDR3 loop: CASSVGGGSATWGNEQFF. CDR3 nucleotide sequence: TGTGCCAGCAGCGTAGGAGGGGGTAGCGCGACCTGGGGCAATGAGCAGTTCTTC.